Below, 10 T cell receptor delta chains from the same sample are listed, as sequenced in a study of gamma-delta chains in newborns, infants, children. TCRdb reanalyzed the reads using CATT. The data contain more than 2,000 delta-chain clones, less than 1.3% of them singletons. The sample was blood. Source of these receptors: a child who was a newborn, infant or young child, either healthy, febrile or measles-vaccinated (not recorded which).

This clone has at least ten counts. A far larger clone is a single base away, which makes a read error likely. The identical CDR3 is also encoded by other nucleotide sequences in the sample. V gene TRDV2 combines with J gene TRDJ1, with TRDD3 as a possible D gene (6 bases). The germline V gene has CDR1 GEAIGNYY and CDR2 EKD. The length of the CDR3 is 15 residues. This CDR3 reads CACDTVGAYTDKLIF. CDR3 DNA: TGCGCCTGTGACACCGTGGGGGCTTACACCGATAAACTCATCTTT.

The V gene is TRDV2, the J gene TRDJ3, with 9 bases aligning to TRDD3. Germline V gives CDR1 GEAIGNYY, CDR2 EKD. Trimming removed 0 bases from V and 0 bases from J; junction bases left unmatched: 5. The CDR3 sequence is 19 residues long. This CDR3 reads CACDTVYWGSSWDTRQMFF. CDR3 DNA sequence: TGTGCCTGTGACACCGTGTACTGGGGGAGCTCCTGGGACACCCGACAGATGTTTTTC.

With regard to this clone: Translating this DNA gives a protein that differs at residue 13 from the TCRdb one, which belongs to a much larger clone; a read error is likely, and the protein shown is this translation. V gene TRDV2 combines with J gene TRDJ3; 9 bases match TRDD3. Germline values: CDR1 GEAIGNYY, CDR2 EKD. The CDR3 loop spans 18 amino acids. The CDR3 DNA follows: TGTGCCTGTGACAACTTGGGGGATAGCTCCTGGGACGCCCGACAGATGTTTTTC. Its translation: CACDNLGDSSWDARQMFF.

This clone was found a few times. The protein in TCRdb stems from a much larger clone and differs at residue 3 from this DNA's translation, likely a read error; here the protein is translated from the DNA. The chain has TRDV2 and TRDJ3, with 8 bases that match TRDD3. This CDR3 is 18 amino acids long. Germline V gene lookup returns CDR1 GEAIGNYY and CDR2 EKD. This chain's CDR3 is CARDPLGGYSWDTRQMFF. The CDR3 DNA reads TGTGCCCGTGACCCTTTGGGGGGATACTCCTGGGACACCCGACAGATGTTTTTC.

This clone was seen at least ten times. This DNA translates differently at residue 3 from the TCRdb protein, which is that of a much larger clone; a read error is likely, and the protein shown is the DNA's own translation. The chain employs TRDV2 and TRDJ2; TRDD3 agrees at 9 bases. Germline CDR1 reads GEAIGNYY; CDR2 reads EKD. CDR3 length equals 15 residues. CDR3 sequence (DNA): TGTGCCCGTGACACGTGGGGGATAAGGGCAGCACAACTCTTCTTT. Protein sequence: CARDTWGIRAAQLFF.

This clone appeared a few times. One base separates it from a far larger clone, so it is likely a read error. This chain connects TRDV2 to TRDJ2; 9 bases align to TRDD3. CDR1 is GEAIGNYY, CDR2 EKD, per germline. Trimming at V came to 2 bases and at J to 2 bases, leaving 5 bases not matched to a gene. The CDR3 has 16 residues. For the CDR3, the DNA is TGTGCCTGTGACAAACTGGGGGACGAATTGACAGCACAACTCTTCTTT. As protein: CACDKLGDELTAQLFF.

This clone is classed as medium-sized. A far bigger clonotype differs at one base, so this is likely a read error. The chain links TRDV2 to TRDJ1, with 10 bases fitting TRDD3. CDR1 GEAIGNYY and CDR2 EKD come from the germline V gene. This CDR3 spans 14 amino acids. CDR3 in amino acids: CARDLLGDTDKLIF. In DNA form, the CDR3 reads TGTGCCCGTGACCTACTGGGGGATACCGATAAACTCATCTTT.

A few counts support this clone. One base separates it from a far larger clone, so it is likely a read error. CDR3 region: CACDTVLGGRSSWNTRQMFF. For the CDR3, the DNA is TGTGCCTGTGACACCGTACTGGGGGGCCGGAGCTCCTGGAACACCCGACAGATGTTTTTC. The chain links TRDV2 to TRDJ3; 8 bases map to TRDD3. The germline gives CDR1 GEAIGNYY, CDR2 EKD. The CDR3 loop spans 20 amino acids.

Concerning this clone itself: The protein recorded in TCRdb matches a much larger clone and deviates from this DNA's translation at residue 17, suggesting a read error; the protein here is obtained by translating the DNA. Distinct nucleotide sequences in the sample also encode this CDR3. The chain recombines TRDV2 with TRDJ3; TRDD3 matches at 12 bases. The CDR3 contains 20 residues. The germline V gene encodes CDR1 GEAIGNYY and CDR2 EKD. For the CDR3, the DNA is TGTGCCTGTGACACCTACTGGGGGATACCACGCTCCTGGGACACCCGACGGATGTTTTTC. It translates to CACDTYWGIPRSWDTRRMFF.

There are a few counts of this clone. The protein held in TCRdb is that of a much larger clone and does not match this DNA's translation at residue 10, likely because of a read error; the protein shown is translated from the DNA. CDR3 bases: TGTGCCTGTGACAAATGGGGGAAGACCTATAAACTCATCTTT. It specifies CACDKWGKTYKLIF. The chain recombines TRDV2 with TRDJ1, with 7 bases identical to TRDD3. The germline V gene has CDR1 GEAIGNYY and CDR2 EKD. The CDR3 is made up of 14 amino acids. The V gene end was trimmed by 2 bases and the J gene end by 6 bases; junction bases not matched to a gene: 8.